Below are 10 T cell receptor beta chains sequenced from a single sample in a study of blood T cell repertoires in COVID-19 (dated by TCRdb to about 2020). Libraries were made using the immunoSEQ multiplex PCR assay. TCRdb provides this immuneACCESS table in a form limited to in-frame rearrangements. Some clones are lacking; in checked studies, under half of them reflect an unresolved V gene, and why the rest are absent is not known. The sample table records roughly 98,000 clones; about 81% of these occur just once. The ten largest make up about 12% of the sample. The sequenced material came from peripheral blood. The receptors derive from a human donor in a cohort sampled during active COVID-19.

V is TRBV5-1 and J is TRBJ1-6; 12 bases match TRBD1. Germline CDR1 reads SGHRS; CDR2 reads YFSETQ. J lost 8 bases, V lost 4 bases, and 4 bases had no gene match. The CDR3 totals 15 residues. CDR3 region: CASSPGQGAYSPLHF. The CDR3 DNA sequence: TGCGCCAGCAGCCCGGGACAGGGGGCCTATTCACCCCTCCACTTT.

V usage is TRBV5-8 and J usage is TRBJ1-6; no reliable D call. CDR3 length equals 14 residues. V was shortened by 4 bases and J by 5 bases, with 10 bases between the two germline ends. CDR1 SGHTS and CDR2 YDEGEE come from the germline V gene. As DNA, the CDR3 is TGTGCCAGCAGCATATGGCAGAATAATTCACCCCTCCACTTT. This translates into CASSIWQNNSPLHF.

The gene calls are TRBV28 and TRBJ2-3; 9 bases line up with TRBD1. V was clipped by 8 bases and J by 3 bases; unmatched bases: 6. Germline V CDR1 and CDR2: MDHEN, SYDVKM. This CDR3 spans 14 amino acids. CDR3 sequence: CASGPGQGTDTQYF. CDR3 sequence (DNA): TGTGCCAGCGGACCGGGACAGGGAACAGATACGCAGTATTTT.

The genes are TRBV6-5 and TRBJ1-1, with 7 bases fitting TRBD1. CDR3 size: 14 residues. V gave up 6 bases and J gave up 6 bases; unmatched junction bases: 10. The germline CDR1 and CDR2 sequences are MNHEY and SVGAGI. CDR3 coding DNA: TGTGCCAGCAGCCGAAACTCAGGGGGAGCTGAAGCTTTCTTT. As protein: CASSRNSGGAEAFF.

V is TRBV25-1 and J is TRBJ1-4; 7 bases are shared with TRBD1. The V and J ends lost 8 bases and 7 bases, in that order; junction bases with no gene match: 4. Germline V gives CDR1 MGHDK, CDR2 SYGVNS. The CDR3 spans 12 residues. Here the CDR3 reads CASQGGGEKLFF. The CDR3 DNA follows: TGTGCCAGCCAGGGGGGAGGTGAAAAACTGTTTTTT.

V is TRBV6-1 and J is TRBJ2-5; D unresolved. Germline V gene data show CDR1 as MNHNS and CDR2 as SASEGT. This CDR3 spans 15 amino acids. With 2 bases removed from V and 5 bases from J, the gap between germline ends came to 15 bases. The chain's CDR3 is CASSELKLASETQYF. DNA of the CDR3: TGTGCCAGCAGTGAACTAAAGCTCGCGTCGGAGACCCAGTACTTC.

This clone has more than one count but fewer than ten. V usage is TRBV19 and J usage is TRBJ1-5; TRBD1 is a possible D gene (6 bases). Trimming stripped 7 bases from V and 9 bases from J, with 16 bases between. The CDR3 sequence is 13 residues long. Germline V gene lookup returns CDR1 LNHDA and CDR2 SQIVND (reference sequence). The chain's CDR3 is CASKAQGTGPQHF. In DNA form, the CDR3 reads TGTGCCAGTAAAGCACAGGGTACTGGGCCCCAGCATTTT.

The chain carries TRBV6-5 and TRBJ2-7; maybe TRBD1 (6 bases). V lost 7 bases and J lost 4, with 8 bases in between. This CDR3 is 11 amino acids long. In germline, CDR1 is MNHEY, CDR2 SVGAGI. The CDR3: CASKRGYEQYF. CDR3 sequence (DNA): TGTGCCAGCAAAAGGGGGTACGAGCAGTACTTC.

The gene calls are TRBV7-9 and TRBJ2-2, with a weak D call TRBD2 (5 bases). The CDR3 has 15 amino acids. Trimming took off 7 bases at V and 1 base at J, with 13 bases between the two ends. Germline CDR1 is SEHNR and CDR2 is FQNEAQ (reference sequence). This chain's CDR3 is CASTIRRGNTGELFF. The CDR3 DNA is TGTGCCAGCACCATTCGACGGGGGAACACCGGGGAGCTGTTTTTT.

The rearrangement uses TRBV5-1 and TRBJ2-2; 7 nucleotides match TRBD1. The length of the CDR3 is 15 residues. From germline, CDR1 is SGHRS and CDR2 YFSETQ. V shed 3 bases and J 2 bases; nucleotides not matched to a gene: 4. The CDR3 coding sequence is TGCGCCAGCAGCTGGGACAGTGAAAACACCGGGGAGCTGTTTTTT. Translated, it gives CASSWDSENTGELFF.